This TCR beta chain was sequenced in a study of blood T cell repertoires in COVID-19. Across the study: T cells, B-cell-depleted T cells, or PBMCs supplied cDNA or gDNA.

Participants came from some 23 US areas, aged roughly 18 to 100 years. Each exposed participant met a COVID-19 case in the 2 weeks preceding study entry. The V and J ends lost 0 bases and 10 bases respectively, with 7 bases between them. Per the germline V gene, CDR1 is SGHVS and CDR2 is FQNEAQ. The CDR3 spans 13 residues. This clone is a singleton in its sample. Per the original methods: Counts of nucleated cells, estimated from reference gene primer amplification, were obtained. The repertoire was sequenced with immunoSEQ multiplex PCR; TCRdb's copy has only in-frame clones and lacks some. That table furnishes V, J and clone size, whereas the DNA furnished D and trimming. Here the sample spans about 350,000 clones, about 88% being singletons.

The sequence derives from a woman in her 30s who had been exposed to COVID-19. Source material: PBMCs or T cells enriched from blood (not recorded which). The V gene is TRBV7-8, the J gene TRBJ1-6; D gene uncertain. CDR3 DNA sequence: TGTGCCAGCAGCTTAGCGCCGAGATCACCCCTCCACTTT. Its translation: CASSLAPRSPLHF.